This TCR beta chain was identified during a study of shared clonotypes between healthy human individuals. Overall study: Three plates were used per donor for CD4 naive, three for CD4 memory, two for CD8 naive and one for CD8 memory.

Study-wide results and caveats: Clonotypes that were shared across a handful of donors made up roughly 5.2% of naive CD4 clonotypes. Clonotype sharing among donors was expected to depend on sequencing depth.

Worth noting for this clone: The antigen is unknown.

Every subset's genomic DNA went evenly onto several immunoSEQ plates. Assay: immunoSEQ multiplex PCR; the TCRdb copy retains only in-frame clones and omits some. Altogether about 2 million clones are present, roughly 94% being singletons, with the ten largest covering approximately 1.2%. As defined, naive CD8 cells were CD45RO-negative and positively selected for CCR7, with terminally differentiated effector memory CD45RA+ cells excluded. The sequenced material came from naive CD8+ T cells sorted from blood. The TCR comes from a man between 18 and 29 years old in good health.

CDR3 bases: TGTGCCTGGAGTGCCACAGGGGAACAGTACTTC. This encodes CAWSATGEQYF. V and J are TRBV30 and TRBJ2-5; 7 bases are a match to TRBD1. Germline lookup yields CDR1 GTSNPN and CDR2 SVGIG (reference sequence). Trimming took 1 base from V and 11 from J; bases not matched to a gene: 4. The CDR3 length is 11 residues.